A single sample gave rise to the 16 T cell receptor beta chains below, sequenced in a study of cytomegalovirus exposure and HLA in healthy donors. In the PCR, 60 Vbeta and 13 Jbeta primers were used. This table comes from immunoSEQ multiplex PCR, and its TCRdb copy is limited to in-frame clones, with some not included. The sample carries approximately 220,000 clones, about four fifths recorded once. The sample comprised PBMCs. Receptors originate from a man aged 25-40 years in good health and CMV-seronegative.

The chain links TRBV28 to TRBJ1-6; 8 bases agree with TRBD1. Germline V gene lookup returns CDR1 MDHEN and CDR2 SYDVKM. The V gene end was trimmed by 7 bases and the J gene end by 7 bases; junction bases not matched to a gene: 6. The CDR3 has 14 amino acids. CDR3 sequence (DNA): TGTGCCAGCACTTTGACAGGGGAGAATTCACCCCTCCACTTT. Its translation is CASTLTGENSPLHF.

This clone was seen a few times. The rearrangement joins TRBV28 to TRBJ1-4, with D uncertain. Trimming shortened V by 5 bases and J by 3 bases, and 7 bases separated the two germline ends. Germline CDR1 is MDHEN and CDR2 is SYDVKM. The CDR3 spans 13 residues. CDR3 sequence reads: CASSQNSNEKLFF. The CDR3 nucleotides are TGTGCCAGCAGTCAAAACTCTAATGAAAAACTGTTTTTT.

The chain links TRBV14 to TRBJ2-7, with 9 bases that match TRBD2. Per the germline V gene, CDR1 is SGHDN and CDR2 is FVKESK. The CDR3 is 15 residues long. J gave up 4 bases and V 4 bases, and 8 bases lay outside the gene matches. Here the CDR3 reads CASSRLSGGPYEQYF. Here the CDR3 DNA reads TGTGCCAGCAGCCGGCTTAGCGGGGGACCTTACGAGCAGTACTTC.

The J gene is TRBJ2-2, the V gene TRBV27; D ambiguous. Germline values: CDR1 MNHEY, CDR2 SMNVEV (reference sequence). V was trimmed by 5 bases and J by 6 bases, leaving 13 bases between them. The CDR3 totals 14 residues. CDR3 in DNA: TGTGCCAGCAGTCCTTCCAATCGAGCCGGGGAGCTGTTTTTT. This translates into CASSPSNRAGELFF.

V is TRBV7-9 and J is TRBJ2-5; D gene ambiguous. CDR3 length equals 17 residues. The ends were cut back, 1 base at V and 9 bases at J, with 24 bases in the middle. The germline gives CDR1 SEHNR, CDR2 FQNEAQ (reference sequence). CDR3 bases: TGTGCCAGCAGCTTAGGTGTTGGTGGCGGCAGTCGGGTGGCCCAGTACTTC. Amino acid sequence: CASSLGVGGGSRVAQYF.

This clone was seen only once. The V gene is TRBV4-3, the J gene TRBJ2-3, with 7 bases identical to TRBD1. This CDR3 spans 16 amino acids. Germline V lookup: CDR1 LGHNA, CDR2 YSLEER. The V and J ends lost 0 bases and 6 bases, in that order; junction bases with no gene match: 9. Written as DNA, the CDR3 is TGCGCCAGCAGCCAAGACGGACAGGCGGGCAGCGATACGCAGTATTTT. This codes for CASSQDGQAGSDTQYF.

J is TRBJ2-1 and V is TRBV19; maybe TRBD2 (6 bases). Per germline, CDR1 LNHDA and CDR2 SQIVND (reference sequence). V lost 5 bases and J lost 0, with 11 bases in between. There are 15 residues in the CDR3. In DNA, the CDR3 is TGTGCCAGTAGTCTCCTAGCGCCCTCCTACAATGAGCAGTTCTTC. Amino acids: CASSLLAPSYNEQFF.

This chain links TRBV7-2 with TRBJ2-1; 8 bases fit TRBD2. From germline, CDR1 is SGHTA and CDR2 FQGNSA. This CDR3 is built from 15 residues. Trimming removed 4 bases from V and 7 bases from J; junction bases left unmatched: 9. CDR3: CASSWDGGGQNEQFF. CDR3 in DNA: TGTGCCAGCAGCTGGGACGGCGGGGGGCAGAATGAGCAGTTCTTC.

The V call is TRBV28, the J call TRBJ2-7; D possibly corresponds to TRBD2 (5 bases). This CDR3 has 13 amino acids. The germline V gene has CDR1 MDHEN and CDR2 SYDVKM. Trimming pared 5 bases from V and 3 bases from J, leaving 11 bases between. CDR3 DNA: TGTGCCAGCAGTCTACCCGGGATCTACGAGCAGTACTTC. It specifies CASSLPGIYEQYF.

The rearrangement links TRBV29-1 to TRBJ2-3; TRBD2 matches at 11 bases. The CDR3 length is 15 residues. Germline V lookup: CDR1 SQVTM, CDR2 ANQGSEA. V shed 6 bases, J shed 4 bases, and the junction held 9 bases outside the gene matches. For the CDR3, the DNA is TGCAGCGTGTCCCGACTAGCGGGGTTGCCAGATACGCAGTATTTT. Its translation is CSVSRLAGLPDTQYF.

This chain links TRBV9 with TRBJ1-2; 7 nucleotides agree with TRBD1. This CDR3 comprises 14 residues. Trimming removed 4 bases from V and 4 bases from J; junction bases left unmatched: 7. Germline CDR1 reads SGDLS; CDR2 reads YYNGEE. In nucleotides, the CDR3 is TGTGCCAGCAGCCCAGACAGGGTAGGCTATGGCTACACCTTC. Protein sequence: CASSPDRVGYGYTF.

This chain uses TRBV6-5 with TRBJ1-6; TRBD1 is a possible D gene (5 bases). The V end lost 2 bases, the J end lost 5 bases, and 7 bases lay between the germline ends. The CDR3 sequence is 14 residues long. Germline V gene sequence: CDR1 MNHEY, CDR2 SVGAGI. DNA for the CDR3: TGTGCCAGCAGTTACGGCAGGGATAATTCACCCCTCCACTTT. It specifies CASSYGRDNSPLHF.

This clone was counted only a few times. The rearrangement links TRBV5-1 to TRBJ1-6; D unclear. This CDR3 has 14 amino acids. Looked up from germline, CDR1 is SGHRS and CDR2 is YFSETQ. The V end lost 4 bases, the J end lost 5 bases, and 10 bases lay between the germline ends. CDR3 coding DNA: TGCGCCAGCAGCACCGGGGTGAATAATTCACCCCTCCACTTT. Protein sequence: CASSTGVNNSPLHF.

The chain uses TRBV6-5 and TRBJ2-1; 15 nucleotides line up with TRBD2. The V segment lost 4 bases and the J segment 5 bases; nucleotides outside the gene matches: 3. CDR3 length: 16 amino acids. CDR1 is MNHEY and CDR2 is SVGAGI in the germline V gene. CDR3 DNA: TGTGCCAGCAGTTTGGGACTAGCGGGGGGCCACAATGAGCAGTTCTTC. As protein: CASSLGLAGGHNEQFF.

V gene TRBV7-3 combines with J gene TRBJ1-2; D perhaps matches TRBD1 (5 bases). This CDR3 contains 17 residues. The germline V gene has CDR1 SGHTA and CDR2 FQGTGA. V lost 0 bases and J lost 2, with 16 bases in between. CDR3 sequence reads: CASSLTLAAGLNYGYTF. The CDR3 nucleotides are TGTGCCAGCAGCTTAACGTTGGCGGCAGGGTTAAACTATGGCTACACCTTC. Together with reference TRBV7-3 and TRBJ1-2, the CDR3 gives the full variable domain: GAGVSQTPSNKVTEKGKYVELRCDPISGHTALYWYRQSLGQGPEFLIYFQGTGAADDSGLPNDRFFAVRPEGSVSTLKIQRTERGDSAVYLCASSLTLAAGLNYGYTFGSGTRLTVV.

About this clone: One end of the junction varies from germline; a read error may be responsible. The chain has TRBV9 and TRBJ2-3, with TRBD2 identical over 10 bases. Germline CDR1 reads SGDLS; CDR2 reads YYNGEE. CDR3 length: 16 residues. CDR3 protein: CAGSEFGTSGTDTQYF. CDR3 nucleotide sequence: TGTGCCGGCAGCGAGTTCGGGACTAGCGGCACAGATACGCAGTATTTT. Looking up the rest from reference TRBV9 and TRBJ2-3 gives the full variable domain: DSGVTQTPKHLITATGQRVTLRCSPRSGDLSVYWYQQSLDQGLQFLIQYYNGEERAKGNILERFSAQQFPDLHSELNLSSLELGDSALYFCAGSEFGTSGTDTQYFGPGTRLTVL.